These 10 T cell receptor beta chains originate from one sample sequenced in a study of Tregs in tolerant kidney transplant recipients. Method: immunoSEQ multiplex PCR; TCRdb's copy keeps in-frame clones and lacks some. The table has fewer than 100,000 clones, approximately 94% seen once. Sequencing was performed on CD4+ T cells from blood, taken before the transplant. All receptors come from a human donor who received a combined kidney and bone marrow transplant.

The chain links TRBV18 to TRBJ2-2, with 7 bases that match TRBD2. Losses at the gene ends were 8 bases for V and 3 bases for J; bases not matched to a gene: 18. Per germline, CDR1 KGHSH and CDR2 LQKENI. The CDR3 spans 18 residues. CDR3 amino acids: CASLGLGGGPSDTGELFF. CDR3 DNA: TGTGCCAGCCTTGGACTCGGGGGAGGGCCGAGTGACACCGGGGAGCTGTTTTTT. Drawing the rest from reference TRBV18 and TRBJ2-2, the complete variable domain is NAGVMQNPRHLVRRRGQEARLRCSPMKGHSHVYWYRQLPEEGLKFMVYLQKENIIDESGMPKERFSAEFPKEGPSILRIQQVVRGDSAAYFCASLGLGGGPSDTGELFFGEGSRLTVL.

The chain recombines TRBV5-8 with TRBJ1-5, with 8 bases aligning to TRBD1. The germline CDR1 and CDR2 sequences are SGHTS and YDEGEE. This CDR3 spans 16 amino acids. Trimming removed 4 bases from V and 0 bases from J; junction bases left unmatched: 6. The chain's CDR3 is CASSLRTGSSNQPQHF. CDR3 nucleotide sequence: TGTGCCAGCAGCCTGAGGACAGGGTCTAGCAATCAGCCCCAGCATTTT.

This chain uses TRBV5-4 with TRBJ1-2; D remains unclear. Germline V CDR1 and CDR2: SGHNT, YYREEE (reference sequence). The ends were cut back, 4 bases at V and 4 bases at J, with 17 bases in the middle. The CDR3 totals 15 residues. Written as DNA, the CDR3 is TGTGCCAGCAGCGTGGACCTTAGCCACCTCTATGGCTACACCTTC. Its protein is CASSVDLSHLYGYTF. Full variable domain (outside the CDR3, taken from reference TRBV5-4 and TRBJ1-2): ETGVTQSPTHLIKTRGQQVTLRCSSQSGHNTVSWYQQALGQGPQFIFQYYREEENGRGNFPPRFSGLQFPNYSSELNVNALELDDSALYLCASSVDLSHLYGYTFGSGTRLTVV.

The chain links TRBV14 to TRBJ2-4; D may be TRBD2 (6 bases). Germline CDR1 is SGHDN and CDR2 is FVKESK. The V end was cut by 4 bases, the J end by 0 bases, with 7 bases between. The CDR3 runs 14 residues. The CDR3 here is CASSPGLAKNIQYF. The CDR3 DNA is TGTGCCAGCAGCCCGGGACTAGCCAAAAACATTCAGTACTTC.

The rearrangement joins TRBV10-2 to TRBJ2-1; 9 positions match TRBD1. The V gene end was trimmed by 5 bases and the J gene end by 5 bases; junction bases not matched to a gene: 10. CDR1 and CDR2 (germline): WSHSY, SAAADI. CDR3 length: 16 residues. DNA for the CDR3: TGCGCCAGCAGTAGATCCGGGACAGGGCTCCACAATGAGCAGTTCTTC. As protein: CASSRSGTGLHNEQFF.

This chain connects TRBV5-1 to TRBJ1-6; 7 nucleotides align to TRBD1. This CDR3 contains 15 residues. The germline gives CDR1 SGHRS, CDR2 YFSETQ. V was pared by 0 bases and J by 5 bases, with 2 bases of the junction left unmatched. CDR3 protein: CASSLGDRDNSPLHF. The CDR3 DNA reads as TGCGCCAGCAGCTTGGGGGACAGAGATAATTCACCCCTCCACTTT.

The V gene is TRBV2, the J gene TRBJ2-2; 10 bases map to TRBD1. V was clipped by 11 bases and J by 3 bases; unmatched bases: 6. The CDR3 spans 14 residues. The germline V gene has CDR1 SNHLY and CDR2 FYNNEI. CDR3 loop: CAGDRGLDTGELFF. In DNA, the CDR3 is TGTGCCGGGGACAGGGGTTTGGACACCGGGGAGCTGTTTTTT.

V is TRBV7-2 and J is TRBJ1-5; TRBD1 is a possible D gene (6 bases). V gave up 4 bases and J gave up 0 bases, with 13 bases separating them. Germline lookup yields CDR1 SGHTA and CDR2 FQGNSA. The CDR3 is 16 residues long. CDR3 region: CASSSPTGYSNQPQHF. DNA of the CDR3: TGTGCCAGCAGCTCTCCGACAGGTTATAGCAATCAGCCCCAGCATTTT.

The rearrangement links TRBV10-3 to TRBJ2-7, with 11 bases lining up with TRBD1. The CDR3 runs to 18 residues. With 2 bases clipped from V and 3 bases from J, the junction kept 12 bases outside the gene matches. CDR1 is ENHRY, CDR2 SYGVKD, per germline. The CDR3 protein is CAISEVSGTGGIGYEQYF. CDR3 nucleotides: TGTGCCATCAGTGAGGTGTCCGGGACAGGGGGAATAGGCTACGAGCAGTACTTC.

The chain couples TRBV4-3 to TRBJ1-2, with D perhaps TRBD1 (5 bases). CDR1 is LGHNA and CDR2 is YSLEER in the germline V gene. CDR3 length: 16 residues. With 1 base removed from V and 5 bases from J, the gap between germline ends came to 17 bases. The CDR3 protein is CASSQAGGEGSYGYTF. The CDR3 nucleotides are TGCGCCAGCAGCCAAGCAGGAGGGGAAGGATCGTATGGCTACACCTTC.